The sequence of this TCR beta chain was determined in a study of CD8 T cells in ankylosing spondylitis. Regarding the study as a whole: A subset of motif variants has previously been described in the synovial fluid and blood of reactive arthritis.

This clonotype was recorded at least ten times. Antigen: not known. Each TCR beta library was made by quantitative 5'-RACE that incorporated molecular barcodes. TCRdb re-derived calls from the 5' RACE reads in MiXCR, one entry per CDR3 protein. This sample has more than 150,000 distinct CDR3 sequences; 15% to 20% occur once, and the top ten carry about 4.3%. In germline, CDR1 is SGHAT, CDR2 FQNNGV. V lost 1 base to trimming and J lost 4 bases, with 7 bases between them. The CDR3 is 13 residues long. The sequenced sample was blood, either unsorted or a sorted T cell fraction (not recorded which). This sequence was found in a male donor aged 10 to 30 with ankylosing spondylitis or in good health (not recorded which). The chain combines TRBV11-2 with TRBJ2-5; no definite D call. The CDR3 nucleotides read TGTGCCAGCAGCTTAGTCCAAGTAGAGACCCAGTACTTC. This encodes CASSLVQVETQYF.